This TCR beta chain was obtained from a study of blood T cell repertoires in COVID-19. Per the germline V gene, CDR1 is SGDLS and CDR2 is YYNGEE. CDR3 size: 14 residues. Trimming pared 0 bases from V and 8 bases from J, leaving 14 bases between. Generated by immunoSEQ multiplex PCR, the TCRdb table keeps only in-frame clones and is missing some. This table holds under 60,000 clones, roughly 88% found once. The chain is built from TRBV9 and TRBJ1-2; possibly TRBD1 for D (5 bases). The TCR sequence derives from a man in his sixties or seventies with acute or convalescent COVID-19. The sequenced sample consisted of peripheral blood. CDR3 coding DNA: TGTGCCAGCAGCGTAGGGCAGGGCCCCTACGGCTACACCTTC. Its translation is CASSVGQGPYGYTF.